Each of the 2 T cell receptor beta chains below was sequenced from the same sample in a study of blood T cell repertoires in COVID-19. Sequenced by immunoSEQ multiplex PCR; TCRdb stores in-frame clones only, minus some. The data contain hundreds of thousands of clones, about 85% of them singletons. The source material was PBMCs or T cells enriched from blood (not recorded which). The receptors were sampled from a woman aged 60-75 years who had recovered from COVID-19.

This rearrangement joins TRBV27 to TRBJ2-3; TRBD1 matches at 8 bases. Germline assignment: CDR1 MNHEY and CDR2 SMNVEV (reference sequence). Trimming at V came to 5 bases and at J to 0 bases, leaving 4 bases not matched to a gene. The CDR3 is 15 residues long. The CDR3 is CASSPRDRSTDTQYF. DNA for the CDR3: TGTGCCAGCAGTCCCCGGGACAGGAGCACAGATACGCAGTATTTT.

Concerning this clone itself: The identical CDR3 is also encoded by other nucleotide sequences in the sample. The chain combines TRBV27 with TRBJ1-2; the D gene is possibly TRBD1 (6 bases). This CDR3 contains 13 residues. Germline loops: CDR1 MNHEY, CDR2 SMNVEV (reference sequence). V was shortened by 3 bases and J by 4 bases, with 9 bases between the two germline ends. The CDR3 region is CASSLGRGYGYTF. CDR3 coding DNA: TGTGCCAGCAGTTTGGGCAGGGGCTATGGCTACACCTTC.